These 14 T cell receptor beta chains originate from one sample sequenced in a study of blood T cell repertoires in COVID-19. Profiling relied on immunoSEQ multiplex PCR, and the TCRdb table lists in-frame clones only, not all of them. The table records around 100,000 clones, roughly nine tenths of them present only once. The sample was peripheral blood. Receptor source: a man in his fifties with active COVID-19.

This rearrangement joins TRBV2 to TRBJ2-1; perhaps TRBD1 as D (6 bases). The CDR3 totals 15 residues. Per germline, CDR1 SNHLY and CDR2 FYNNEI. Trimming left V 4 bases short and J 3 bases short, with 13 bases between. The CDR3 nucleotides are TGTGCCAGCAGTGGGGGGCAGGCATTCTACAATGAGCAGTTCTTC. The encoded protein is CASSGGQAFYNEQFF.

The chain combines TRBV9 with TRBJ1-4, with a tentative D call TRBD1 (5 bases). This CDR3 has 14 amino acids. Between the trimmed V and J ends, which lost 3 bases and 8 bases, there was a span of 14 bases. The germline V gene encodes CDR1 SGDLS and CDR2 YYNGEE. CDR3 in amino acids: CASSADSRKEKLFF. The CDR3 DNA sequence: TGTGCCAGCAGCGCCGACAGTAGGAAAGAAAAACTGTTTTTT.

The V call is TRBV2, the J call TRBJ2-1; 10 bases align to TRBD2. This CDR3 comprises 12 residues. Looked up from germline, CDR1 is SNHLY and CDR2 is FYNNEI. Trimming cost V 7 bases and J 10 bases; bases outside gene matches: 4. CDR3 residues: CASTPGLAEQFF. The CDR3 DNA reads TGTGCCAGCACCCCGGGACTAGCGGAGCAGTTCTTC.

This chain connects TRBV29-1 to TRBJ1-1; TRBD1 aligns across 9 bases. Germline V lookup: CDR1 SQVTM, CDR2 ANQGSEA. Trimming removed 5 bases from V and 4 bases from J; junction bases left unmatched: 8. This CDR3 region has 14 residues. This CDR3 reads CSVNLQGAGTEAFF. For the CDR3, the DNA is TGCAGCGTTAACTTACAGGGGGCGGGCACTGAAGCTTTCTTT.

V and J are TRBV18 and TRBJ2-3; perhaps TRBD2 as D (5 bases). Trimming cost V 2 bases and J 4 bases, with 16 bases left between them. Germline CDR1 KGHSH, CDR2 LQKENI. The CDR3 totals 16 residues. The CDR3 here is CASSPKRAPGADTQYF. The CDR3 DNA follows: TGTGCCAGCTCACCAAAGAGGGCCCCCGGGGCAGATACGCAGTATTTT.

This chain joins TRBV5-1 and TRBJ2-1, with 8 bases fitting TRBD2. In germline, CDR1 is SGHRS, CDR2 YFSETQ. This CDR3 region has 13 residues. V was clipped by 4 bases and J by 6 bases; unmatched bases: 3. CDR3 sequence reads: CASSAGLANEQFF. As DNA, the CDR3 is TGCGCCAGCAGCGCCGGACTAGCCAATGAGCAGTTCTTC. Looking up the rest from reference TRBV5-1 and TRBJ2-1 gives the full variable domain: KAGVTQTPRYLIKTRGQQVTLSCSPISGHRSVSWYQQTPGQGLQFLFEYFSETQRNKGNFPGRFSGRQFSNSRSEMNVSTLELGDSALYLCASSAGLANEQFFGPGTRLTVL.

V usage is TRBV15 and J usage is TRBJ2-7; perhaps TRBD2 as D (6 bases). CDR1 and CDR2 (germline): LNHNV, YYDKDF (reference sequence). V was pared by 3 bases and J by 0 bases, with 12 bases between. CDR3 length equals 15 residues. In nucleotides, the CDR3 is TGTGCCACCAGCAGGAATAGCGGAGTCTCCTACGAGCAGTACTTC. As protein: CATSRNSGVSYEQYF.

On this clone: An end of the junction does not agree with germline; a read error may underlie this. The chain has TRBV5-4 and TRBJ2-1; tentative D call: TRBD2 (5 bases). CDR3 length equals 14 residues. Germline V gives CDR1 SGHNT, CDR2 YYREEE (reference sequence). The CDR3 region is CASSTDYGIKSPVF. CDR3 DNA: TGTGCCAGCAGCACAGATTACGGGATTAAGTCCCCGGTCTTC. The entire variable domain, with the rest obtained from reference TRBV5-4 and TRBJ2-1, is as follows: ETGVTQSPTHLIKTRGQQVTLRCSSQSGHNTVSWYQQALGQGPQFIFQYYREEENGRGNFPPRFSGLQFPNYSSELNVNALELDDSALYLCASSTDYGIKSPVFGPGTRLTVL.

The genes are TRBV19 and TRBJ2-1; D may be TRBD1 (6 bases). Germline V gives CDR1 LNHDA, CDR2 SQIVND (reference sequence). The CDR3 consists of 13 residues. V was cut by 0 bases and J by 8 bases, with 8 bases left in between. The CDR3 coding sequence is TGTGCCAGTAGTATAGATAACAGGGATGAGCAGTTCTTC. Translation gives CASSIDNRDEQFF.

The genes are TRBV5-1 and TRBJ2-5; D is perhaps TRBD1 (6 bases). CDR1 is SGHRS and CDR2 is YFSETQ in the germline V gene. CDR3 length: 13 residues. The germline V and J ends were trimmed by 4 bases and 4 bases, with 11 bases remaining between them. The CDR3 here is CASSPGQLETQYF. Written as DNA, the CDR3 is TGCGCCAGCAGCCCCGGACAGTTAGAGACCCAGTACTTC.

The V call is TRBV2, the J call TRBJ2-1, with 10 positions matching TRBD2. Germline loops: CDR1 SNHLY, CDR2 FYNNEI. Trimming cost V 7 bases and J 4 bases; bases outside gene matches: 13. The CDR3 has 17 amino acids. The CDR3: CASMVSSGRFSYNEQFF. DNA of the CDR3: TGTGCCAGCATGGTTTCTAGCGGGAGATTTTCGTACAATGAGCAGTTCTTC.

J is TRBJ1-1 and V is TRBV10-2; D gene ambiguous. Between the trimmed V and J ends, which lost 2 bases and 6 bases, there was a span of 13 bases. The germline V gene encodes CDR1 WSHSY and CDR2 SAAADI. This CDR3 is 14 amino acids long. The CDR3 nucleotides read TGCGCCAGCAGTGAGGGGCCACCAATGCCTGAAGCTTTCTTT. Protein product: CASSEGPPMPEAFF.

This chain uses TRBV3-1 (or the pseudogene TRBV3-2) with TRBJ2-3, with 9 bases matching TRBD2. The J segment lost 4 bases and the V segment lost 5 bases, leaving 10 bases of the junction unmatched. The V gene's germline CDR1 is LGHDT and CDR2 YNNKEL (reference sequence). The CDR3 covers 16 residues. In DNA, the CDR3 is TGTGCCAGCAGCTCCCAAATCGGACTAGCGTCAGATACGCAGTATTTT. Encoded protein: CASSSQIGLASDTQYF.

V is TRBV14 and J is TRBJ2-1; 9 bases map to TRBD2. V lost 4 bases, J lost 2 bases, and 18 bases stayed unmatched. Germline-derived CDR1 and CDR2 are SGHDN and FVKESK. The CDR3 has 20 residues. The CDR3 here is CASSPFLTSGPLGAYNEQFF. DNA for the CDR3: TGTGCCAGCAGCCCCTTCCTGACTAGCGGACCCCTCGGCGCCTACAATGAGCAGTTCTTC.